This T cell receptor (beta chain) appears in the sequencing data of a study of prognosis after radiotherapy for stage I lung cancer. Study at large: Among the enrolled patients, 13 to 15 had newly diagnosed primary stage I lung tumors, while several had oligometastatic NSCLC following surgical resection of the primary tumor.

The CDR3 totals 15 residues. Multiplex PCR, run in two rounds, amplified TCR beta CDR3 from genomic DNA. With primers specific to each TRBV and TRBJ gene, the first-round PCR was performed. Each CDR3 protein gets one entry after TCRdb re-called the multiplex PCR reads with MiXCR. This sample has about 12,000 distinct CDR3 sequences, with roughly 54% found just once. The sequencing here drew on PBMCs, taken before or after stereotactic body radiation therapy (not recorded which). The sequence was obtained from a donor over 45 with non-small cell lung cancer. The chain recombines TRBV12-3 or TRBV12-4 with TRBJ1-5, with D unclear. Here the CDR3 reads CVTSLSGRIGQPQHF. CDR3 bases: TGTGTCACCAGTTTATCGGGAAGGATTGGTCAGCCCCAGCATTTT.